This TCR beta chain was documented in a study of blood T cell repertoires in COVID-19. On the study more broadly: Samples of COVID-19 (acute and convalescent) were obtained from the United States, Italy and Spain. Sources were T cells, B-cell-depleted T cells, or PBMCs; the material itself was cDNA or gDNA.

Study processing details: Using reference gene primer amplification, nucleated cell counts were estimated. Assay: immunoSEQ multiplex PCR; the TCRdb copy retains only in-frame clones and omits some. The V and J calls and clone size were taken over from that table, and D and trimming were inferred from the DNA. Here the sample spans about 340,000 clones, around 91% being singletons. The CDR3 totals 18 residues. V trimming: 5 bases; J trimming: 1 base; junction bases outside the gene matches: 13. Germline CDR1 is SGHNT and CDR2 is YENEEA. The sample consisted of peripheral blood. The source of this sequence is a woman between 18 and 30 years old who had recovered from COVID-19. The chain recombines TRBV11-3 with TRBJ2-2; 7 bases are shared with TRBD1. CDR3 DNA: TGTGCCAGCAGCACGGACCGCGACGGGACAGTGAACACCGGGGAGCTGTTTTTT. Amino acids: CASSTDRDGTVNTGELFF.